This T cell receptor (beta chain) stems from a study of cytomegalovirus exposure and HLA in healthy donors (dated by TCRdb to the late 2010s). For context, the study as a whole: An earlier analysis of roughly 500 of the donors reported approximately 270 Gb of sequence data and some 120 million unique TCR beta sequences from 150 million to 200 million T cells. An early release covering 500 to 750 HLA-typed donors comprised about 320 gigabases of sequencing data and 85 million or so unique TCR sequences. Among the approximately 400 genotyped donors, roughly 80% belonged to the genetic ancestry cluster associated with self-reported Caucasian donors. The aim of the study was to test whether cataloging public T cell receptors could identify signatures of past pathogen exposure. The T cell repertoires of around 730 subjects were profiled by immunosequencing and related to cytomegalovirus serostatus. Besides the first cohort of roughly 660 subjects, a separate validation cohort made up of roughly 130 different subjects was used. The study combined high-throughput TCR immunosequencing, statistical association of individual TCRs with disease status, and machine learning to predict cytomegalovirus infection status. In a later analysis, previously published TCR beta repertoires from several hundred donors were re-analyzed and high-resolution HLA genotyping was added so that TCR occurrence patterns could be studied. In the later analysis, no new phenotypic data were used to find candidate immune exposures; instead, reliance was placed on TCR beta sequences and their occurrence across donors. An earlier analysis of some 500 of the donors used high-throughput TCR beta sequencing to judge whether each TCR beta V gene segment behaved as functional or pseudogenic. Alongside the repertoire data, information on donor age, sex, ethnicity and CMV serostatus was compiled. In a later genetic analysis, genome-wide SNP genotypes for about three fifths of the roughly 670 donors were used, and that subset was treated as a discovery cohort. Every repertoire in the discovery cohort had been generated on one and the same sequencing platform. HLA typing covered class I and class II loci at four-digit resolution. Typing coverage differed by locus: A, B, C, DRB1 and DQB1 were typed in about 629-640 donors, DQA1 in around 500, DPA1 in 600 to 610, and DPB1 in about 450. Five DR-DQ haplotypes were handled as single units for association and clustering because linkage in the cohort was strong. On average, 235,054 unique TCR beta nucleotide sequences were sequenced per donor among fewer than 500 genotyped donors of the cohort, with roughly 20% of those sequences being non-productive. General study outcomes and caveats: A cluster of highly shared sequence variants was judged likely to be a technical artifact of the sequencing pipeline. A later analysis found that HLA-associated TCR beta chains were more clonally expanded and had lower generation probabilities than equally common non-associated chains. The study gave a list of more than 150 TCR beta chains associated with cytomegalovirus. Assigning TCR associations to individual alleles was difficult when HLA alleles, especially DR and DQ, strongly co-occurred. Roughly uniform sequencing depth across donors was assumed in presence/absence analyses, although this assumption may not hold. Three of the identified cytomegalovirus-associated TCR beta chains were confirmed in vitro to be specific for cytomegalovirus antigens. In a later analysis, the rate of TCR association differed among HLA loci, with DRB1 alleles having the most associated TCRs and HLA-C alleles having the fewest. According to a later analysis, most CMV-associated TCR beta chains appeared to be HLA-restricted, and the HLA associations seemed to be driven largely by CMV exposure. An association between a missense DCLRE1C variant and V-gene and J-gene trimming of TCR beta chains was found in a later genetic analysis and replicated in an independent cohort. The earlier analysis of some 560 of the donors excluded fewer than 20 rarely observed V segments, including chromosome 9 orphons, because counts were too low. Most TCR sequences were seen in very few donors, while some public TCRs were found in many individuals. In this cohort, only TCR beta chains were sequenced, and detectable features were limited by the absence of alpha or paired-chain data. A further reported finding was that TCR beta sequences accurately predicted the HLA-A and HLA-B alleles for most subjects in the first cohort. Because HLA typing was missing for some donors at each locus, association tests included only the typed subset. According to the authors, the approach could potentially be generalized to other disease states and immunological phenotypes. The classifier was reported to diagnose cytomegalovirus status with high specificity and sensitivity in both the original and validation cohorts. Broadly in line with IMGT annotations, most TCR beta V segments showed up in productive rearrangements about 87% or about 30% of the time in an earlier analysis of approximately 600 of the donors. Several of the top co-occurrence clusters appeared to be linked to parvovirus B19, influenza, CMV and Epstein-Barr virus, according to a later analysis. Specific HLA alleles were associated with more than 15,000 TCR beta sequences at a false discovery rate of 0.05 in a later analysis. Immune exposure information for the cohort was limited to CMV serostatus. Correlated functional status among segregating V segments might reflect linkage disequilibrium, but an unknown experimental factor could not be ruled out. Compared with the 666-donor mean, donors in an Asian-associated ancestry cluster had fewer N-insertions in productive TCRs, according to a later genetic analysis.

The cohort consisted of some 670 healthy bone marrow donors. At the time of sampling, every cohort member was nominally healthy, though immune exposures that went unrecorded were likely present. The donor was CMV seronegative and was included in the group of a few hundred seronegative cohort members. A peripheral blood sample was collected from each donor, and TCR beta sequencing was performed on peripheral blood mononuclear cells. Genomic DNA extraction from the blood cell samples was performed with the Qiagen DNeasy Blood Extraction Kit. For this clone: Its specific antigen is unknown. Base qualities are missing; no much larger clone stands one base away.

Library preparation employed the immunoSEQ multiplex PCR assay. The multiplex PCR relied on a mix of 60 forward primers for TCR Vbeta segments and 13 reverse primers for TCR Jbeta segments. The CDR3 region of rearranged TCR beta genes was amplified from genomic DNA by a multiplex PCR assay. The Illumina HiSeq System was used to sequence the amplified TCR beta libraries as 87-base-pair reads. The study's own analysis went as follows. In a later analysis, some 80 million unique TCR beta chains were counted across the approximately 670 repertoires, and roughly 11 million of these chains were shared by at least two donors. Raw reads were error-corrected and collapsed into unique sequences with a nearest-neighbor algorithm that merged closely related sequences to remove PCR and sequencing errors. CDR3 sequences were aligned to IMGT reference sequences to assign V, D and J gene segments. Each retained sequence needed at least a six-nucleotide match to both a V gene segment and a J gene segment. A rearrangement counted as productive if the CDR3 had no stop codons and remained in frame with V and J, and every other rearrangement counted as non-productive. Following IMGT convention, CDR3 was defined as the stretch from the second conserved V-encoded cysteine up to the conserved J-encoded phenylalanine. In an earlier analysis of 500 to 650 of the donors, sequences lacking an unambiguous match to a single V gene segment were excluded. An earlier analysis of a few hundred of the donors called V segments functional above 56.7% productive rearrangements and segregating when the between-donor standard deviation exceeded 5%. A statistical classification framework was developed to diagnose cytomegalovirus status using the catalog of TCR beta chain sequences. V and J gene assignment, in a later analysis, came from comparing TCR nucleotide sequences with IMGT/GENE-DB human TR gene sequences. The TCRdist pipeline was used in a later analysis to assign CDR3 sequences and most-parsimonious VDJ recombination scenarios. A later analysis defined each TCR beta chain by its CDR3 amino acid sequence plus V-gene family, and excluded reads lacking a unique V-gene family. As a way to deal with suspected cross-contamination and a sequencing artifact, a later analysis dropped 450 to 600 nucleotide sequences that were highly shared and had low generation probability. In a later analysis, a clonal expansion index for each public chain was calculated from normalized within-repertoire ranks of inferred template counts. Generation probabilities in a later analysis came from a VDJ recombination model fitted to out-of-frame rearrangements, and those results were checked against IGoR. Hypergeometric tests were used in a later analysis to score TCR-TCR, TCR-HLA and TCR-CMV co-occurrence, with a repertoire-size bias correction applied to the TCR pairs. A later analysis estimated false discovery rates by permuting HLA or CMV assignments 20 times. In a later analysis, co-occurring TCRs were grouped using DBSCAN, and TCRdist sequence similarity was added for clustering within HLA-allele-positive subsets. For co-occurrence clustering, repertoires with fewer than 30,000 or more than 120,000 public chains were excluded, along with four or five repertoires with anomalous nucleotide sharing. In its TCRdb copy, this immuneACCESS table keeps in-frame sequences only and misses some clones. Where compared with another copy, unresolved V genes explain less than half of these, and the others have no known cause. V, J and clone size reflect that table, while D and trimming were determined from the DNA. This sample lists about 140,000 clones; 73% were detected once. About 1.2% of the sample rests with the top ten.

The sequencing input was PBMCs. The TCR was taken from a woman between 40 and 50 years old in good health and CMV-seronegative.

The DNA sequence is given as TGTGCCATCAGTGAGTTGGACAGTTTGAACGAGCAGTACTTC. Translated, this gives CAISELDSLNEQYF. Recombination linked TRBV10-3 to TRBJ2-7, and possibly TRBD1, on 6 matching bases. The germline V gene provides CDR1 ENHRY and CDR2 SYGVKD. Reading from cysteine to phenylalanine, the CDR3 counts 14 amino acids. Just the 42-base CDR3 DNA is kept, in frame starting at base 1. The germline ends are 12 bases apart after V is trimmed by 1 base and J by 5 bases.